Reported below is one T cell receptor beta chain. Its specificity is unknown. The sample comes from a study of cytomegalovirus exposure and HLA in healthy donors. Study results and caveats: Links to common viral pathogens appeared, in a later analysis, for several of the most significant clusters.

This PCR relied on a set of 60 Vbeta primers and 13 Jbeta primers. Here immunoSEQ multiplex PCR was the method, and the copy in TCRdb shows in-frame clones only, minus some. Of approximately 180,000 clones listed, roughly 73% are singletons. The origin of this receptor is a woman aged 25 to 39 in good health and CMV-seronegative. The material sequenced was PBMCs.

The CDR3 sequence: CASSPDRGWGYTF. The CDR3 DNA follows: TGCGCCAGCAGCCCCGACAGGGGATGGGGCTACACCTTC. The rearrangement joins TRBV4-1 to TRBJ1-2; 8 bases agree with TRBD1. The V and J ends lost 4 bases and 8 bases, in that order; junction bases with no gene match: 6. Germline assignment: CDR1 MGHRA and CDR2 YSYEKL. The CDR3 covers 13 residues.